The TCR beta chain under discussion was sequenced for a study of T cells after yellow fever vaccination. Study-wide background: Fractions containing few cells were prepared with SMART-Seq v4 Ultra Low Input. Regarding the study as a whole: High-abundance clonotypes from the bulk population could contaminate FACS-sorted repertoires.

One entry per CDR3 protein results from TCRdb running MiXCR on the 5' RACE reads. The table shows roughly 330,000 distinct CDR3 sequences, with 3.5% to 4.5% occurring only once. In this sample, this clonotype turned up a few times. Its cognate antigen is unknown. In germline, CDR1 is SEHNR, CDR2 FQNEAQ (reference sequence). Trimming took 0 bases from V and 6 from J, leaving 9 bases between them. This CDR3 is built from 13 residues. This specimen consisted of PBMCs, obtained 5 days after the yellow fever booster vaccination. This receptor was obtained from a man between 18 and 29 years old who received the YFV17D yellow fever vaccine. The chain joins TRBV7-9 to TRBJ2-7, with D unclear. This CDR3 reads CASSLADSREQYF. DNA for the CDR3: TGTGCCAGCAGCTTAGCTGATAGTCGCGAGCAGTACTTC.